This T cell receptor (beta chain) was sequenced for a study of T cell responses to AZD1222 COVID-19 vaccine. Study-wide findings and caveats: Close to half of all spike-specific TCRs reportedly target regions of the variants that are unmutated. Sampling captured repertoires only after the peak T cell response. Spike-spanning, vaccine-associated CD4 TCRs were dominant at 160-218 and 743-854. Among those given AZD1222, only five or six were seropositive at baseline.

Repertoires were generated with immunoSEQ multiplex PCR, while TCRdb's copy carries only in-frame clones and drops some. The repertoire table contains 150,000 or so clones. Points on this clone: Its antigen is as yet unknown.

Germline values: CDR1 MNHEY, CDR2 SVGAGI. Between the trimmed V and J ends, which lost 4 bases and 7 bases, there was a span of 11 bases. The CDR3 covers 13 residues. The TCR originated in an adult in good health. Sequencing input: peripheral blood. The genes are TRBV6-5 and TRBJ2-1, with D perhaps matching TRBD1 or TRBD2 (5 bases each). CDR3 sequence: CASSSGWGNEQFF. In nucleotides, the CDR3 is TGTGCCAGCAGTTCCGGCTGGGGGAATGAGCAGTTCTTC.